The next 17 T cell receptor beta chains were all read from a single sample in a study of shared clonotypes between healthy human individuals. The method was immunoSEQ multiplex PCR; TCRdb's version includes in-frame clones alone and lacks a portion of them. The sample includes about 79,000 clones, 50% to 70% of them seen just once. Sequenced sample: memory CD8+ T cells sorted from blood. Specified subset: CD45RO+ cells pooled with CCR7-negative TemRA cells. Every receptor here comes from a man under 40 in good health.

This chain joins TRBV6-1 and TRBJ1-2, with 8 bases matching TRBD1. Germline V lookup: CDR1 MNHNS, CDR2 SASEGT. The CDR3 length is 15 residues. V lost 7 bases, J lost 4 bases, and 11 bases stayed unmatched. The CDR3, as DNA: TGTGCCAGCACCGAAAACCAGGGGGCGCGCTATGGCTACACCTTC. Residues: CASTENQGARYGYTF.

The V gene is TRBV5-4, the J gene TRBJ2-3; no definite D call. CDR3 length: 16 residues. V was cut by 4 bases and J by 4 bases, with 19 bases left in between. In germline, CDR1 is SGHNT, CDR2 YYREEE (reference sequence). CDR3 coding DNA: TGTGCCAGCAGCCTGGGGTCAAGGGCGCGCCCAGATACGCAGTATTTT. Translating gives CASSLGSRARPDTQYF.

Notes on this clone: Other DNA sequences from this sample encode an identical CDR3 as well. V is TRBV7-2 and J is TRBJ2-7, with no clear D. There are 11 residues in the CDR3. Trimming removed 1 base from V and 5 bases from J, with 3 bases in between. CDR1 is SGHTA and CDR2 is FQGNSA in the germline V gene. The CDR3 sequence: CASSLGNEQYF. CDR3 bases: TGTGCCAGCAGCTTAGGGAACGAGCAGTACTTC.

V usage is TRBV18 and J usage is TRBJ2-1; 10 bases fit TRBD1. The CDR3 is made up of 15 amino acids. With 6 bases clipped from V and 2 bases from J, the junction kept 4 bases outside the gene matches. Germline CDR1 is KGHSH and CDR2 is LQKENI. As DNA, the CDR3 is TGTGCCAGCTCGGAAGGGACAGGGGCCTACAATGAGCAGTTCTTC. Its protein is CASSEGTGAYNEQFF.

The chain employs TRBV28 and TRBJ2-1; TRBD2 matches 16 bases. CDR1 is MDHEN, CDR2 SYDVKM, per germline. CDR3 size: 19 residues. V gave up 2 bases and J gave up 1 base; unmatched junction bases: 5. CDR3 protein: CASSLGGTSGRASYNEQFF. DNA of the CDR3: TGTGCCAGCAGTTTAGGTGGGACTAGCGGGAGGGCGTCCTACAATGAGCAGTTCTTC.

CDR3 coding DNA: TGTGCCAGCGGCGACAGGGGTAGCACAGATACGCAGTATTTT. Protein: CASGDRGSTDTQYF. The J gene is TRBJ2-3, the V gene TRBV25-1; TRBD1 aligns across 8 bases. Germline V gives CDR1 MGHDK, CDR2 SYGVNS. J lost 0 bases, V lost 8 bases, and 4 bases had no gene match. This CDR3 comprises 14 residues. The complete variable domain, with remaining parts taken from reference TRBV25-1 and TRBJ2-3, reads EADIYQTPRYLVIGTGKKITLECSQTMGHDKMYWYQQDPGMELHLIHYSYGVNSTEKGDLSSESTVSRIRTEHFPLTLESARPSHTSQYLCASGDRGSTDTQYFGPGTRLTVL.

The V call is TRBV6-4, the J call TRBJ2-2, with no clear D. The CDR3 runs 16 residues. Trimming pared 2 bases from V and 0 bases from J, leaving 10 bases between. Germline lookup yields CDR1 MRHNA and CDR2 SNTAGT. The CDR3 sequence: CASSDASTTNTGELFF. CDR3 nucleotide sequence: TGTGCCAGCAGTGACGCCTCTACTACGAACACCGGGGAGCTGTTTTTT.

As to this clone: A far larger clone is just one base off, so this is likely a read error. Distinct nucleotide sequences in the sample also encode this CDR3. This chain links TRBV10-2 with TRBJ2-7; D not certain. Per germline, CDR1 WSHSY and CDR2 SAAADI. CDR3 length equals 15 residues. CDR3 region: CASSELTSSFREQYF. In DNA form, the CDR3 reads TGCGCCAGTAGTGAGCTGACCTCTTCGTTTCGCGAGCAGTACTTC.

The table lists this clone with a few counts. This sequence joins TRBV4-1 and TRBJ1-4; D is possibly TRBD1 (6 bases). V gave up 5 bases and J gave up 6 bases, with 16 bases separating them. Germline CDR1 MGHRA, CDR2 YSYEKL. The CDR3 covers 15 residues. Written as DNA, the CDR3 is TGCGCCAGCAGCGCCGGACAGAAGTCGCATGAAAAACTGTTTTTT. Translation gives CASSAGQKSHEKLFF.

Comment on this clone: This likely reflects a read error, since a far larger clone is one base away. The chain employs TRBV6-6 and TRBJ2-7, with a possible D match to TRBD1 (5 bases). Between the trimmed V and J ends, which lost 6 bases and 1 base, there was a span of 7 bases. The CDR3 sequence is 12 residues long. The germline CDR1 and CDR2 sequences are MNHNY and SVGAGI (reference sequence). Here the CDR3 DNA reads TGTGCCAGCAGAGGGGTATCCTACGAGCAGTACTTC. It yields the protein CASRGVSYEQYF.

The rearrangement links TRBV11-2 to TRBJ2-7; 12 nucleotides line up with TRBD2. CDR3 length equals 19 residues. V shed 3 bases and J 4 bases; nucleotides not matched to a gene: 16. Germline CDR1 reads SGHAT; CDR2 reads FQNNGV. The DNA of the CDR3 is TGTGCCAGCAGCTTTCCCGAAAGGACTAGCGGGATCACGGGTTACGAGCAGTACTTC. It codes for CASSFPERTSGITGYEQYF.

This chain uses TRBV2 with TRBJ2-5, with TRBD1 matching 7 bases. Losses at the gene ends were 6 bases for V and 4 bases for J; bases not matched to a gene: 11. The CDR3 totals 15 residues. Germline CDR1 and CDR2: SNHLY and FYNNEI. The CDR3 loop reads CASSTGTVRPETQYF. The CDR3 DNA reads TGTGCCAGCAGCACCGGGACAGTGCGACCAGAGACCCAGTACTTC.

CDR3 sequence: CASSYYSSYEQYF. Written as DNA, the CDR3 is TGTGCCAGCAGTTACTACAGCTCCTACGAGCAGTACTTC. The chain is built from TRBV6-5 and TRBJ2-7; D gene ambiguous. Between the trimmed V and J ends, which lost 1 base and 0 bases, there was a span of 4 bases. The CDR3 runs 13 residues. CDR1 and CDR2 from the germline V gene are MNHEY and SVGAGI.

The chain recombines TRBV28 with TRBJ1-5; 9 bases fit TRBD1. The CDR3 spans 16 residues. The germline V gene encodes CDR1 MDHEN and CDR2 SYDVKM. V shed 5 bases and J 3 bases; nucleotides not matched to a gene: 8. CDR3 loop: CASSIQGAYYNQPQHF. DNA for the CDR3: TGTGCCAGCAGTATACAGGGGGCCTACTACAATCAGCCCCAGCATTTT.

The rearrangement links TRBV5-5 to TRBJ1-1, with D tentatively TRBD1 (5 bases). The CDR3 has 12 residues. Germline loops: CDR1 SGHKS, CDR2 YYEKEE (reference sequence). The V end was cut by 3 bases, the J end by 13 bases, with 16 bases between. The chain's CDR3 is CASSSGPVPSFF. The CDR3 bases are TGTGCCAGCAGCTCGGGGCCAGTTCCAAGTTTCTTT.

This sequence joins TRBV7-9 and TRBJ2-7, with 9 bases identical to TRBD2. V dropped 4 bases and J dropped 6; count of bases not matched to a gene: 13. The CDR3 contains 16 residues. Germline V gene data show CDR1 as SEHNR and CDR2 as FQNEAQ (reference sequence). The DNA of the CDR3 is TGTGCCAGCAGCTACCGTTCCTCAGTAGCGGGAGTCGAGCAGTACTTC. Protein: CASSYRSSVAGVEQYF.

The rearrangement joins TRBV6-9 to TRBJ2-7; D perhaps matches TRBD1 (6 bases). CDR3 size: 15 residues. V was cut by 5 bases and J by 5 bases, with 19 bases left in between. In germline, CDR1 is MNHGY, CDR2 SVAAGI. DNA for the CDR3: TGTGCCAGCAGTCCGCTCCGGGACATCTTTAACGAGCAGTACTTC. It specifies CASSPLRDIFNEQYF.